This T cell receptor (beta chain) was profiled in a study of brain T cells in children with intractable seizures. Time point: blood from clinic visit 5 months post-surgery; TSC patient then seizure free. Clones were sequenced by immunoSEQ multiplex PCR, and TCRdb holds only the in-frame ones, with some missing. Among 340,000 or so clones listed, over 90% were seen once. This clone is a singleton in its sample. The CDR3 loop spans 16 amino acids. The germline V gene encodes CDR1 SGHTS and CDR2 YDEGEE. With V trimmed by 5 bases and J by 0 bases, 10 bases remained unmatched. The clonotype originates from a boy under two years old with tuberous sclerosis and intractable seizures. The rearrangement uses TRBV5-8 and TRBJ1-1; 7 positions agree with TRBD1. The sequencing here drew on peripheral blood, taken around 5 months after surgery. The CDR3 here is CASRFGVTGMNTEAFF. CDR3 in DNA: TGTGCCAGCAGGTTTGGGGTGACAGGGATGAACACTGAAGCTTTCTTT.